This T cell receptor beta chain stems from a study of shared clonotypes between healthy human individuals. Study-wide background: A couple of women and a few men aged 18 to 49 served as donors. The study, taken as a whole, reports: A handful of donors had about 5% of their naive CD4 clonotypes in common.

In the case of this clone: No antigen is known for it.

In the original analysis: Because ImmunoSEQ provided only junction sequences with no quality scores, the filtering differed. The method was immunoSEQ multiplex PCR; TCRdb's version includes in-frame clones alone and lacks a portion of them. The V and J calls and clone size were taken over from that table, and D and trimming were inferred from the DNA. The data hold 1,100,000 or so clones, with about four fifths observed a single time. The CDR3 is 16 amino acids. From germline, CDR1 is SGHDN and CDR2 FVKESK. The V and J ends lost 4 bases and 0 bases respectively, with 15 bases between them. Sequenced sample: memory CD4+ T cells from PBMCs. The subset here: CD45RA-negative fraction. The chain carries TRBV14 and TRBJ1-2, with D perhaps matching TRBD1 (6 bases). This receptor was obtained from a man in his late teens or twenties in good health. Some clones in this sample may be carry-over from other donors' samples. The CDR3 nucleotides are TGTGCCAGCAGCCGACTCACCGGGACACCTAACTATGGCTACACCTTC. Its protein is CASSRLTGTPNYGYTF.